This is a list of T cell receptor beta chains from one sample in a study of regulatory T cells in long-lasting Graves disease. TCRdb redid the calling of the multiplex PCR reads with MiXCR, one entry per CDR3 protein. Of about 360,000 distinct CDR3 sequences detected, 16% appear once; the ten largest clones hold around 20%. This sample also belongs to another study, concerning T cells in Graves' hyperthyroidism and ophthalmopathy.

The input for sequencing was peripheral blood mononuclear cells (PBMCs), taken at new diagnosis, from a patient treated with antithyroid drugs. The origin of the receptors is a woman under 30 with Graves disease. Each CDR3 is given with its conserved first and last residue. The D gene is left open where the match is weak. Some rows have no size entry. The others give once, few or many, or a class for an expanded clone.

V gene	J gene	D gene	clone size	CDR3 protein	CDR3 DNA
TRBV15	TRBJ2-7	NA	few	CATSRDRRGSDEQYF	TGTGCCACCAGCAGAGATCGCAGGGGAAGCGACGAGCAGTACTTC
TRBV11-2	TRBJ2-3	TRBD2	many	CASSSRTSGGLDTQYF	TGTGCCAGCAGCTCACGGACTAGCGGGGGTTTAGATACGCAGTATTTT
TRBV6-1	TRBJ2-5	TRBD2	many	CASSPLAGKVETQYF	TGTGCCAGCAGTCCCCTAGCGGGAAAAGTGGAGACCCAGTACTTC
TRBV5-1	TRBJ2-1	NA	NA	CANSLAGISDNEQFF	TGCGCCAACAGCTTGGCGGGGATTAGTGACAATGAGCAGTTCTTC
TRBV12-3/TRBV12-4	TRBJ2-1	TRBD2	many	CASSLGFGLAGVEQFF	TGTGCCAGCAGTTTAGGGTTCGGGCTAGCGGGAGTTGAGCAGTTCTTC
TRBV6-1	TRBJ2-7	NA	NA	CASNIAASSYEQYF	TGTGCCAGCAATATAGCGGCTAGCTCCTACGAGCAGTACTTC
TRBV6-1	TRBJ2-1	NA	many	CASKRAPNEQFF	TGTGCCAGCAAAAGGGCCCCCAATGAGCAGTTCTTC
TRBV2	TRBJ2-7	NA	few	CASSDTGRSYEQYF	TGTGCCAGCAGTGACACAGGCCGCTCCTACGAGCAGTACTTC
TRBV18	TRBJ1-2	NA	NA	CASSIRAQYPNYGYTF	TGTGCCAGCTCGATCCGGGCCCAGTATCCCAACTATGGCTACACCTTC
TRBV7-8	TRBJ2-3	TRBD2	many	CASSLGTGGRSTDTQYF	TGTGCCAGCAGCTTAGGGACTGGCGGGAGGAGCACAGATACGCAGTATTTT
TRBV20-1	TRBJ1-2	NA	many	CSARDLATQDGYTF	TGCAGTGCTAGAGATCTTGCCACTCAAGATGGCTACACCTTC
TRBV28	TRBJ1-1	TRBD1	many	CASSFGGQGNTEAFF	TGTGCCAGCAGTTTCGGGGGACAGGGAAACACTGAAGCTTTCTTT
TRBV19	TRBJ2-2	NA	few	CASSTLQESNTGELFF	TGTGCCAGTAGCACCCTCCAGGAATCGAACACCGGGGAGCTGTTTTTT
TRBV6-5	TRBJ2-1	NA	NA	CASSSIRDEQFF	TGTGCCAGCAGTTCAATACGGGATGAGCAGTTCTTC
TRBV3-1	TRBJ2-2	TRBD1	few	CASSYTIGGTGSTGELFF	TGTGCCAGCAGCTATACTATCGGAGGGACAGGGAGTACCGGGGAGCTGTTTTTT
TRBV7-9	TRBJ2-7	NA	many	CASSFGRGGDEQYF	TGTGCCAGCAGCTTCGGCAGGGGTGGGGACGAGCAGTACTTC
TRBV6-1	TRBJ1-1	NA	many	CASSQGDGLKEAFF	TGTGCCAGCAGTCAAGGGGACGGACTAAAAGAAGCTTTCTTT
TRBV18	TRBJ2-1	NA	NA	CASSPQGTPSYNEQFF	TGTGCCAGCTCACCACAAGGGACACCCTCCTACAATGAGCAGTTCTTC
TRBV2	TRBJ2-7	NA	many	CASSEMGRALSYEQYF	TGTGCCAGCAGTGAAATGGGCAGGGCGCTCTCCTACGAGCAGTACTTC
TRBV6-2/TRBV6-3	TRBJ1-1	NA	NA	CASSSTGEAFF	TGTGCCAGCAGTTCGACCGGGGAAGCTTTCTTT
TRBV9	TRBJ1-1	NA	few	CASSVDQGDTEAFF	TGTGCCAGCAGCGTAGATCAGGGTGACACTGAAGCTTTCTTT
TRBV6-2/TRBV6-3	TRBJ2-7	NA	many	CASSYSSAYEQYF	TGTGCCAGCAGTTACTCGTCGGCCTACGAGCAGTACTTC
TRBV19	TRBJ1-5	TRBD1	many	CASSLPGTVHQPQHF	TGTGCCAGTAGTCTCCCCGGGACAGTACATCAGCCCCAGCATTTT
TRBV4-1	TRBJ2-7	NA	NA	CASSQEGGEAYEQYF	TGCGCCAGCAGTCAAGAAGGGGGTGAAGCCTACGAGCAGTACTTC
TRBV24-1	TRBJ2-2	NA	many	CATSETGSNTGELFF	TGTGCCACCAGTGAGACAGGCTCGAACACCGGGGAGCTGTTTTTT
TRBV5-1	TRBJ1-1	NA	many	CASSPTVRVGGTEAFF	TGCGCCAGCAGCCCAACGGTCCGGGTGGGGGGCACTGAAGCTTTCTTT
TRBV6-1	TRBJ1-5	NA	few	CAGGGGFGNQPQHF	TGTGCCGGGGGGGGGGGGTTTGGCAATCAGCCCCAGCATTTT
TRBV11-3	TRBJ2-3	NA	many	CASAGMTDTQYF	TGTGCCAGCGCAGGGATGACAGATACGCAGTATTTT
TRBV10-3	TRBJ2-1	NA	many	CAISESMASGTYNEQFF	TGTGCCATCAGTGAGTCGATGGCCTCCGGGACTTATAATGAGCAGTTCTTC
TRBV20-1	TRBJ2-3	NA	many	CSARDSLTDTQYF	TGCAGTGCTAGGGACTCCCTCACAGATACGCAGTATTTT
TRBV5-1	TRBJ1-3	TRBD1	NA	CASSSQGTAGNTIYF	TGCGCCAGCAGCAGCCAAGGGACAGCTGGAAACACCATATATTTT
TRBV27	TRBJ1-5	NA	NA	CASSLGSVHQPQHF	TGTGCCAGCAGTTTAGGCTCGGTTCATCAGCCCCAGCATTTT
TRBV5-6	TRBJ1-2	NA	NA	CASSRGDTPSEGYTF	TGTGCCAGCAGTCGAGGGGACACCCCTTCGGAGGGCTACACCTTC
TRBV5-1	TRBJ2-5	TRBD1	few	CASSLVADRVVQETQYF	TGCGCCAGCAGCTTGGTTGCGGACAGGGTTGTCCAAGAGACCCAGTACTTC
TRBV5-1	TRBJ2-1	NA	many	CASSLGLANEQFF	TGCGCCAGCAGCTTGGGGTTAGCCAATGAGCAGTTCTTC
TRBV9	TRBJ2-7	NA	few	CASSVSPGSFGRSNGEQYF	TGTGCCAGCAGCGTATCCCCCGGATCATTCGGGAGAAGTAACGGCGAGCAGTACTTC
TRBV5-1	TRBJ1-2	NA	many	CASSPSGDWYGYTF	TGCGCCAGCAGCCCCTCCGGAGATTGGTACGGCTACACCTTC
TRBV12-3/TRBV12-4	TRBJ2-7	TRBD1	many	CASSPLGLGQVPSHQVEQYF	TGTGCCAGCAGCCCCCTCGGTTTGGGACAGGTGCCGTCCCACCAAGTAGAGCAGTACTTC
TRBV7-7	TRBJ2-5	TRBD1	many	CASSPTGEETQYF	TGTGCTAGCAGCCCGACAGGGGAGGAGACCCAGTACTTC
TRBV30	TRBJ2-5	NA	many	CAWREGGLKATQYF	TGTGCCTGGCGCGAGGGGGGACTCAAGGCGACCCAGTACTTC
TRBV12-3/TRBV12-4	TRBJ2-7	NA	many	CASSFGFSYEQYF	TGTGCCAGCAGTTTTGGTTTTTCCTACGAGCAGTACTTC
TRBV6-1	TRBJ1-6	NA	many	CASSEATGTPLHF	TGTGCCAGCAGTGAAGCAACGGGAACACCCCTCCACTTT
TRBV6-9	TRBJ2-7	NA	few	CASSYNLGANEQYF	TGTGCCAGCAGTTATAATTTAGGGGCCAACGAGCAGTACTTC
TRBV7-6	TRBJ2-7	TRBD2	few	CASSTQTSGRLSYEQYF	TGTGCCAGCAGCACTCAGACTAGCGGGAGGCTCTCCTACGAGCAGTACTTC
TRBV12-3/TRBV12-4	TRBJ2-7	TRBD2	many	CASSSGGRLAGDYEQYF	TGTGCCAGCAGTTCAGGGGGTAGACTAGCGGGGGATTACGAGCAGTACTTC
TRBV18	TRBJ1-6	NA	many	CASSLKTDSPLHF	TGTGCCAGCTCCCTCAAGACAGATTCACCCCTCCACTTT
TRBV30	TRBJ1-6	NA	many	CAWSVRGNDSPLHF	TGTGCCTGGAGTGTACGCGGGAACGATTCACCCCTCCACTTT
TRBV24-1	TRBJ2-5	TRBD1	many	CATSEPTGTGGAQYF	TGTGCCACCAGTGAGCCTACCGGGACAGGGGGGGCCCAGTACTTC
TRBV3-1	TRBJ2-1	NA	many	CASGSGSSYNEQFF	TGTGCCAGCGGGTCGGGTAGCTCCTACAATGAGCAGTTCTTC
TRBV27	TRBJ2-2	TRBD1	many	CASSLSVQGATGELFF	TGTGCCAGCAGTTTATCAGTACAGGGGGCGACCGGGGAGCTGTTTTTT
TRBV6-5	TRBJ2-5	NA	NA	CASSYHQQETQYF	TGTGCCAGCAGTTACCATCAGCAAGAGACCCAGTACTTC
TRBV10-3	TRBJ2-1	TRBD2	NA	CAIRSSPGLAGAMSYNEQFF	TGTGCCATCAGGAGCTCACCAGGACTAGCGGGAGCTATGTCCTACAATGAGCAGTTCTTC
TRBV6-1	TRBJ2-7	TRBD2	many	CASSPGTRVGYEQYF	TGTGCCAGCAGCCCCGGGACTAGGGTGGGCTACGAGCAGTACTTC
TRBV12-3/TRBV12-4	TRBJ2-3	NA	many	CASSLRLGDTDTQYF	TGTGCCAGCAGTTTACGACTAGGCGACACAGATACGCAGTATTTT
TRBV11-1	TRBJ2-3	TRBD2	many	CASSSRTGLAGKDTQYF	TGTGCCAGCAGCTCGAGGACGGGACTAGCGGGGAAAGATACGCAGTATTTT
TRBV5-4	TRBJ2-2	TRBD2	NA	CASSTAASGRSLPTGELFF	TGTGCCAGCAGTACGGCGGCTAGCGGGAGATCACTCCCCACCGGGGAGCTGTTTTTT
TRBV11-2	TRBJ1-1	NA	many	CASSLTSSEAFF	TGTGCCAGCAGCTTGACATCGAGCGAAGCTTTCTTT
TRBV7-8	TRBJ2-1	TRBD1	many	CASSLDRQNNEQFF	TGTGCCAGCAGCTTGGACAGGCAGAACAATGAGCAGTTCTTC
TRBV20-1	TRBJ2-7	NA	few	CSASRQEQYF	TGCAGTGCTAGCCGACAAGAGCAGTACTTC
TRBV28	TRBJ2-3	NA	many	CASIQDTLKDTQYF	TGTGCCAGCATACAGGACACGCTTAAAGATACGCAGTATTTT